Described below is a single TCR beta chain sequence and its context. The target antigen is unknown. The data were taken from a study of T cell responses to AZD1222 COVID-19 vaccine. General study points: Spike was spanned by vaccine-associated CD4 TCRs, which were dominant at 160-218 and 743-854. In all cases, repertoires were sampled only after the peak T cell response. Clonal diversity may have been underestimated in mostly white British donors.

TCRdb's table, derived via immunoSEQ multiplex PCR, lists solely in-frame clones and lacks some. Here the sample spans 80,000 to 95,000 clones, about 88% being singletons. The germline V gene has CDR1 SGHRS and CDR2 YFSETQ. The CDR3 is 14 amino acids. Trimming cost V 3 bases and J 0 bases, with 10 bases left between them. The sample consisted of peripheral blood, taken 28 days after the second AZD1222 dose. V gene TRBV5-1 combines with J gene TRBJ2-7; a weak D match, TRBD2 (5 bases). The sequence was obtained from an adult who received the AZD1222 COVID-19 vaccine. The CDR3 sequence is CASSSPGNSYEQYF. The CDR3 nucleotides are TGCGCCAGCAGCTCCCCGGGAAACTCCTACGAGCAGTACTTC. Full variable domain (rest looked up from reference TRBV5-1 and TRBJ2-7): KAGVTQTPRYLIKTRGQQVTLSCSPISGHRSVSWYQQTPGQGLQFLFEYFSETQRNKGNFPGRFSGRQFSNSRSEMNVSTLELGDSALYLCASSSPGNSYEQYFGPGTRLTVT.